This T cell receptor (beta chain) was identified during a study of blood T cell repertoires in COVID-19. Study context: The United States, Italy and Spain supplied acute and convalescent COVID-19 samples. In each case, the material was cDNA or gDNA derived from T cells, B-cell-depleted T cells, or PBMCs.

Unmatched junction bases numbered 6, after V lost 3 bases and J lost 8 bases. From germline, CDR1 is MDHEN and CDR2 SYDVKM. The CDR3 consists of 15 residues. In the original processing: Amplification of reference gene primers provided the estimated nucleated cell counts. The protocol was immunoSEQ multiplex PCR, while the TCRdb copy is restricted to in-frame clones and leaves out a portion. V and J calls and clone size are those listed in that table; D and trimming were worked out from the DNA. The repertoire includes about 100,000 clones, 90% to 95% of them detected once, and 1.5% to 2% sits in the top ten.

The sequenced sample consisted of peripheral blood. The V call is TRBV28, the J call TRBJ1-4; 10 positions match TRBD1. The sequence was obtained from a man aged 55-75 years with acute or convalescent COVID-19. The CDR3 nucleotides are TGTGCCAGCAGTTTCGGCGGGACAGGGGAGGAAAAACTGTTTTTT. Encoded protein: CASSFGGTGEEKLFF.